These T cell receptor beta chains were read from a single sample in a study of T cell responses to AZD1222 COVID-19 vaccine. Measured with immunoSEQ multiplex PCR; TCRdb has only the in-frame clones, and not every one. The top ten hold roughly 2% of the sample, which has some 100,000 clones, 88% seen once. The sequencing used peripheral blood, collected on day 0 of AZD1222 vaccination. Receptors originate from an adult in good health. Each CDR3 is given with its conserved first and last residue. D genes are given only for firm matches. Some rows have no size entry. The others give once, few or many, or a class for an expanded clone.

V gene: TRBV18; D gene: TRBD1; J gene: TRBJ1-3; CDR3 length: 16; clone size: -; CDR3 DNA: TGTGCCAGCTCACCGGGACAGGCTCTCGCGGGAAACACCATATATTTT; CDR3 protein: CASSPGQALAGNTIYF
V gene: TRBV12-3/TRBV12-4; D gene: -; J gene: TRBJ2-3; CDR3 length: 13; clone size: few; CDR3 DNA: TGTGCCAGCAGGCGTTCAGGGCCCGATACGCAGTATTTT; CDR3 protein: CASRRSGPDTQYF
V gene: TRBV19; D gene: -; J gene: TRBJ2-5; CDR3 length: 14; clone size: -; CDR3 DNA: TGTGCCAGTAGTCGCCGGGGGCAGGGAGAGACCCAGTACTTC; CDR3 protein: CASSRRGQGETQYF
V gene: TRBV7-3; D gene: -; J gene: TRBJ1-6; CDR3 length: 13; clone size: -; CDR3 DNA: TGTGCCAGCAGCTTGTCGAATAATTCACCCCTCCACTTT; CDR3 protein: CASSLSNNSPLHF
V gene: TRBV6-5; D gene: -; J gene: TRBJ1-1; CDR3 length: 15; clone size: once; CDR3 DNA: TGTGCCAGCGACGAGTGGGGGGTCCTGAACACTGAAGCTTTCTTT; CDR3 protein: CASDEWGVLNTEAFF
V gene: TRBV29-1; D gene: -; J gene: TRBJ1-5; CDR3 length: 14; clone size: -; CDR3 DNA: TGCAGCGTTGCGGGCCAGGAGCTTAATCAGCCCCAGCATTTT; CDR3 protein: CSVAGQELNQPQHF
V gene: TRBV28; D gene: -; J gene: TRBJ1-1; CDR3 length: 20; clone size: -; CDR3 DNA: TGTGCCAGCAGTTCCCTAGGGGGGGGGAGAGCAGAGAAAAAGAACACTGAAGCTTTCTTT; CDR3 protein: CASSSLGGGRAEKKNTEAFF
V gene: TRBV3-1/TRBV3-2; D gene: TRBD2; J gene: TRBJ2-1; CDR3 length: 17; clone size: once; CDR3 DNA: TGTGCCAGCAGCCAATTGCCCGGGACTAGCTCCTACAATGAGCAGTTCTTC; CDR3 protein: CASSQLPGTSSYNEQFF
V gene: TRBV9; D gene: TRBD2; J gene: TRBJ2-7; CDR3 length: 15; clone size: -; CDR3 DNA: TGTGCCAGCAGCCCTGGGACTAGCGGTACCTACGAGCAGTACTTC; CDR3 protein: CASSPGTSGTYEQYF
V gene: TRBV27; D gene: -; J gene: TRBJ2-3; CDR3 length: 12; clone size: -; CDR3 DNA: TGTGCCAGCAGTTCCCCACAGGGAACGCAGTATTTT; CDR3 protein: CASSSPQGTQYF
V gene: TRBV9; D gene: -; J gene: TRBJ2-1; CDR3 length: 14; clone size: -; CDR3 DNA: TGTGCCAGCACCGGCGGGGCAACGGACAATGAGCAGTTCTTC; CDR3 protein: CASTGGATDNEQFF
V gene: TRBV5-1; D gene: TRBD1; J gene: TRBJ2-2; CDR3 length: 16; clone size: once; CDR3 DNA: TGCGCCAGCAGCTCGGGACAGGGGGGGGGCACCGGGGAGCTGTTTTTT; CDR3 protein: CASSSGQGGGTGELFF
V gene: TRBV5-4; D gene: TRBD1; J gene: TRBJ1-2; CDR3 length: 12; clone size: -; CDR3 DNA: TGTGCCAGCAGCTATGACAGGGCTGGCTACACCTTC; CDR3 protein: CASSYDRAGYTF
V gene: TRBV6-2/TRBV6-3; D gene: -; J gene: TRBJ1-1; CDR3 length: 16; clone size: -; CDR3 DNA: TGTGCCAGCAGTCCGATAGGGCGGCTTCTAGGCACTGAAGCTTTCTTT; CDR3 protein: CASSPIGRLLGTEAFF
V gene: TRBV9; D gene: -; J gene: TRBJ2-2; CDR3 length: 12; clone size: -; CDR3 DNA: TGTGCCAGCACTGCCGAGACCGGGGAGCTGTTTTTT; CDR3 protein: CASTAETGELFF